The 22 T cell receptor beta chains below come from one sample, sequenced in a study of identical twins. TCRdb processed the 5' RACE reads anew with MiXCR; each CDR3 protein has one entry. Among about 890,000 distinct CDR3 sequences listed, roughly an eighth were seen once. This same sample was also part of a study on yellow fever vaccine responses in identical twins.

The sequencing input was PBMCs. Receptors were obtained from a woman aged 18-35 years in good health.

The CDR3 DNA reads TGTGCCAGCAGTTTACGGGAGGGGGTGACGGCCAAAAACATTCAGTACTTC. Its protein is CASSLREGVTAKNIQYF. The V and J genes are TRBV12-3 or TRBV12-4 and TRBJ2-4, with 8 bases that match TRBD2. The length of the CDR3 is 17 residues. After removal of 2 bases from V and 1 base from J, the junction contained 7 bases not matched to a gene.

This clonotype was observed a handful of times. The chain links TRBV9 to TRBJ2-7; TRBD1 is a possible D gene (5 bases). This CDR3 is built from 15 residues. CDR1 and CDR2 (germline): SGDLS, YYNGEE. V dropped 3 bases and J dropped 0 bases, with 13 bases sitting between them. The CDR3 protein is CASSARQGSSYEQYF. As DNA, the CDR3 is TGTGCCAGCAGCGCCCGGCAGGGAAGCTCCTACGAGCAGTACTTC.

The chain uses TRBV12-3 or TRBV12-4 and TRBJ1-1; D call uncertain. The CDR3 totals 12 residues. The V end was cut by 3 bases, the J end by 7 bases, with 9 bases between. CDR3 in amino acids: CASSFGWGEAFF. CDR3 bases: TGTGCCAGCAGTTTCGGTTGGGGTGAAGCTTTCTTT.

This clonotype was observed many times. This chain links TRBV12-3 or TRBV12-4 with TRBJ1-6; D gene ambiguous. Trimming took 4 bases from V and 4 from J, leaving 11 bases between them. The CDR3 loop spans 15 amino acids. The CDR3 sequence: CASSSRGSYNSPLHF. The CDR3 DNA is TGTGCCAGCAGTTCCCGGGGTAGTTATAATTCACCCCTCCACTTT.

The rearrangement uses TRBV2 and TRBJ2-1, with 8 bases identical to TRBD2. Germline-derived CDR1 and CDR2 are SNHLY and FYNNEI. J gave up 7 bases and V 6 bases, and 14 bases lay outside the gene matches. The CDR3 is 16 amino acids. This CDR3 reads CASSSRLAFKGNEQFF. CDR3 nucleotides: TGTGCCAGCAGCTCAAGACTAGCGTTTAAAGGGAATGAGCAGTTCTTC.

This clonotype occurred a few times. The chain recombines TRBV20-1 with TRBJ2-2; unclear D gene. V was trimmed by 3 bases and J by 4 bases, leaving 15 bases between them. CDR1 is DFQATT and CDR2 is SNEGSKA in the germline V gene (reference sequence). The CDR3 has 15 amino acids. The CDR3 spells CSARPRLGSTGELFF. The CDR3 bases are TGCAGTGCTAGGCCCCGTTTAGGGTCCACCGGGGAGCTGTTTTTT.

The table lists this clonotype with a few counts. The chain is built from TRBV6-4 and TRBJ2-3, with 9 positions matching TRBD2. The CDR3 spans 12 residues. The V segment lost 3 bases and the J segment 9 bases; nucleotides outside the gene matches: 1. Germline values: CDR1 MRHNA, CDR2 SNTAGT. CDR3 nucleotide sequence: TGTGCCAGCAGTGATGGACTAGCGACGCAGTATTTT. Its translation: CASSDGLATQYF.

The chain employs TRBV10-3 and TRBJ1-1; 7 nucleotides match TRBD1. V shed 6 bases and J 3 bases; nucleotides not matched to a gene: 7. Germline CDR1 ENHRY, CDR2 SYGVKD. CDR3 length equals 14 residues. The CDR3 DNA follows: TGTGCCATCAGCAGGGGACAGAAGTACACTGAAGCTTTCTTT. Amino acids: CAISRGQKYTEAFF.

The chain recombines TRBV12-3 or TRBV12-4 with TRBJ2-3; TRBD2 aligns across 10 bases. This CDR3 has 18 amino acids. V shed 7 bases and J 4 bases; nucleotides not matched to a gene: 17. The chain's CDR3 is CASTLPGGSGGMSDTQYF. The DNA for the CDR3 is TGTGCCAGCACCCTACCGGGTGGTAGCGGGGGGATGTCAGATACGCAGTATTTT.

A few counts support this clonotype. J is TRBJ2-7 and V is TRBV21-1; the D call of TRBD1 is as the table states it, not checked on the DNA. TRBV21-1 counts as a pseudogene. This CDR3 has 15 residues. The CDR3 bases are TGTGCCAGCAGCAAAGGGGACAGGGATAATTACGAGCAGTACGTC. Translated: CASSKGDRDNYEQYV.

This clonotype was detected ten times or more. The V gene is TRBV5-1, the J gene TRBJ1-2; maybe TRBD1 (5 bases). The CDR3 consists of 14 residues. V was cut by 0 bases and J by 2 bases, with 8 bases left in between. Germline V gives CDR1 SGHRS, CDR2 YFSETQ. CDR3 sequence: CASSLDRGNYGYTF. DNA for the CDR3: TGCGCCAGCAGCTTGGATCGGGGGAACTATGGCTACACCTTC.

V usage is TRBV5-6 and J usage is TRBJ2-1; D is possibly TRBD1 (5 bases). Germline V gene lookup returns CDR1 SGHDT and CDR2 YYEEEE. CDR3 length equals 16 residues. V lost 3 bases to trimming and J lost 4 bases, with 17 bases between them. The CDR3 reads CASSWPNTGLYNEQFF. Here the CDR3 DNA reads TGTGCCAGCAGCTGGCCGAATACAGGCCTGTACAATGAGCAGTTCTTC. The complete variable domain, with remaining parts taken from reference TRBV5-6 and TRBJ2-1, reads DAGVTQSPTHLIKTRGQQVTLRCSPKSGHDTVSWYQQALGQGPQFIFQYYEEEERQRGNFPDRFSGHQFPNYSSELNVNALLLGDSALYLCASSWPNTGLYNEQFFGPGTRLTVL.

This clonotype was recorded a few times. The chain uses TRBV6-5 and TRBJ2-5; 7 positions agree with TRBD2. Germline CDR1 and CDR2: MNHEY and SVGAGI. Trimming cost V 0 bases and J 2 bases; bases outside gene matches: 6. There are 16 residues in the CDR3. CDR3 in DNA: TGTGCCAGCAGTTACTCGGCGGGAGCAATTCAAGAGACCCAGTACTTC. It codes for CASSYSAGAIQETQYF.

This clonotype has only a few counts. This chain joins TRBV5-5 and TRBJ2-5, with 9 nucleotides matching TRBD2. After removal of 3 bases from V and 5 bases from J, the junction contained 5 bases not matched to a gene. The CDR3 covers 14 residues. In germline, CDR1 is SGHKS, CDR2 YYEKEE (reference sequence). CDR3 amino acids: CASSSTSGLETQYF. CDR3 DNA: TGTGCCAGCAGCTCGACTAGCGGCCTGGAGACCCAGTACTTC.

This clonotype showed up just a few times. This chain connects TRBV9 to TRBJ2-1; D ambiguous. The CDR3 is 13 amino acids. V was trimmed by 7 bases and J by 0 bases, leaving 8 bases between them. CDR1 and CDR2 from the germline V gene are SGDLS and YYNGEE. As DNA, the CDR3 is TGTGCCAGCGGTGGAAACTCCTACAATGAGCAGTTCTTC. Translating it yields CASGGNSYNEQFF.

This sequence joins TRBV5-1 and TRBJ2-1; 8 positions agree with TRBD2. The CDR3 contains 16 residues. Germline CDR1 SGHRS, CDR2 YFSETQ. Trimming cost V 2 bases and J 3 bases; bases outside gene matches: 7. CDR3 bases: TGCGCCAGCAGCTTATTTACTAGCGGAGGCTACAATGAGCAGTTCTTC. Amino acid sequence: CASSLFTSGGYNEQFF.

This clonotype was counted between two and nine times. This sequence joins TRBV4-1 and TRBJ2-7, with 9 bases that match TRBD1. This CDR3 spans 14 amino acids. Germline V gene data show CDR1 as MGHRA and CDR2 as YSYEKL. V lost 5 bases and J lost 3; bases outside the gene matches: 5. CDR3 protein: CASSVRTGDYEQYV. CDR3 bases: TGCGCCAGCAGCGTTAGGACAGGGGACTACGAGCAGTACGTC.

CDR3 protein: CASSRGQGNSGYTF. The CDR3, as DNA: TGCGCCAGCAGCCGTGGACAGGGGAACTCGGGCTACACCTTC. The chain couples TRBV5-1 to TRBJ1-2; 9 positions match TRBD1. The CDR3 has 14 amino acids. After removal of 4 bases from V and 8 bases from J, the junction contained 9 bases not matched to a gene. Germline CDR1 reads SGHRS; CDR2 reads YFSETQ.

V usage is TRBV2 and J usage is TRBJ2-3; D possibly corresponds to TRBD2 (7 bases). The germline gives CDR1 SNHLY, CDR2 FYNNEI. CDR3 size: 15 residues. Trimming took 6 bases from V and 0 from J, leaving 13 bases between them. CDR3 sequence (DNA): TGTGCCAGCAGGCTACGGGGGGCGAGCACAGATACGCAGTATTTT. Residues: CASRLRGASTDTQYF.

This clonotype turned up a few times. The chain employs TRBV29-1 and TRBJ1-2; D not certain. The germline V gene encodes CDR1 SQVTM and CDR2 ANQGSEA. This CDR3 contains 14 residues. Trimming took off 6 bases at V and 1 base at J, with 15 bases between the two ends. CDR3 residues: CSVLGRTDNYGYTF. In DNA, the CDR3 is TGCAGCGTGCTCGGGAGAACCGATAACTATGGCTACACCTTC.

This clonotype was detected ten times or more. The J gene is TRBJ1-5, the V gene TRBV2; D is possibly TRBD1 (5 bases). The CDR3 extends over 13 amino acids. Per germline, CDR1 SNHLY and CDR2 FYNNEI. V dropped 8 bases and J dropped 2 bases, with 10 bases sitting between them. This CDR3 is CASSGGGNQPQHF. In DNA, the CDR3 is TGTGCCAGCTCGGGGGGAGGCAATCAGCCCCAGCATTTT. The complete variable domain, with remaining parts taken from reference TRBV2 and TRBJ1-5, reads EPEVTQTPSHQVTQMGQEVILRCVPISNHLYFYWYRQILGQKVEFLVSFYNNEISEKSEIFDDQFSVERPDGSNFTLKIRSTKLEDSAMYFCASSGGGNQPQHFGDGTRLSIL.

The chain links TRBV5-1 to TRBJ2-1; weak D call: TRBD1 (5 bases). V was cut by 0 bases and J by 4 bases, with 11 bases left in between. The CDR3 extends over 15 amino acids. Germline CDR1 and CDR2: SGHRS and YFSETQ. CDR3 DNA: TGCGCCAGCAGCTTGGTCGGACAACCATACAATGAGCAGTTCTTC. The encoded protein is CASSLVGQPYNEQFF.